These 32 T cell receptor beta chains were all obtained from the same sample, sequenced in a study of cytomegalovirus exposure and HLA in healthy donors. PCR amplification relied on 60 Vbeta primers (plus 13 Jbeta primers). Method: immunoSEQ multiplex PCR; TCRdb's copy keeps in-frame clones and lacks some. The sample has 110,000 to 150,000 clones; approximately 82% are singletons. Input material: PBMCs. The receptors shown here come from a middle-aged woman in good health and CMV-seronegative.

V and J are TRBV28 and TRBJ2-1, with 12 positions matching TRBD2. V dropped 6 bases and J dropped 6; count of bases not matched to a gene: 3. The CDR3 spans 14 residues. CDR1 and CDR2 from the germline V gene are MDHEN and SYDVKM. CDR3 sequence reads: CASRTSGSSNEQFF. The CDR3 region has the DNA TGTGCCAGCAGGACTAGCGGGAGTAGCAATGAGCAGTTCTTC.

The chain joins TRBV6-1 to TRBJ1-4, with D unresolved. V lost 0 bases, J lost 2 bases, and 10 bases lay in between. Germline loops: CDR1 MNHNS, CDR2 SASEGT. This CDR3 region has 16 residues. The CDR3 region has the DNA TGTGCCAGCAGTGAAGCGATCGGTATTACTAATGAAAAACTGTTTTTT. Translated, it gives CASSEAIGITNEKLFF.

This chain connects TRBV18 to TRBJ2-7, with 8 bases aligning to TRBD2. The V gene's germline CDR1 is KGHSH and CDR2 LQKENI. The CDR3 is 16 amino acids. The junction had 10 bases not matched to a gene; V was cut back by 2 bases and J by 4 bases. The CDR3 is CASSPFAGGSGYEQYF. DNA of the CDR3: TGTGCCAGCTCACCATTTGCGGGAGGTTCAGGGTACGAGCAGTACTTC.

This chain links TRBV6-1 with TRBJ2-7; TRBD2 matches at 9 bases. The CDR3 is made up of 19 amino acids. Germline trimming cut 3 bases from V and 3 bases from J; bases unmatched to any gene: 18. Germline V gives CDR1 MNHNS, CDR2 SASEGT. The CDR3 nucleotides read TGTGCCAGCAGTGATCAATTTCTAGCGGGAAAATCTAAGGGCTACGAGCAGTACTTC. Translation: CASSDQFLAGKSKGYEQYF.

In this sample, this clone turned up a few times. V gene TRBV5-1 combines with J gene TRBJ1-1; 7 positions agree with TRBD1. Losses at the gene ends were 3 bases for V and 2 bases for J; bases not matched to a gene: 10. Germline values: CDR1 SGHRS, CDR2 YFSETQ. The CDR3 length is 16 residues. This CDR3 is CASSWGYRGTNTEAFF. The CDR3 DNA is TGCGCCAGCAGCTGGGGATACAGGGGAACTAACACTGAAGCTTTCTTT. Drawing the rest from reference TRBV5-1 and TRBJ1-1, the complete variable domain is KAGVTQTPRYLIKTRGQQVTLSCSPISGHRSVSWYQQTPGQGLQFLFEYFSETQRNKGNFPGRFSGRQFSNSRSEMNVSTLELGDSALYLCASSWGYRGTNTEAFFGQGTRLTVV.

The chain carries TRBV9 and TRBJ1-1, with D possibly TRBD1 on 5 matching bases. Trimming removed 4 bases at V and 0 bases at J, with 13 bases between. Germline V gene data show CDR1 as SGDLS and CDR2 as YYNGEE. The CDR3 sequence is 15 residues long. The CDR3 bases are TGTGCCAGCAGCCATACGACAGTCATGAACACTGAAGCTTTCTTT. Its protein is CASSHTTVMNTEAFF.

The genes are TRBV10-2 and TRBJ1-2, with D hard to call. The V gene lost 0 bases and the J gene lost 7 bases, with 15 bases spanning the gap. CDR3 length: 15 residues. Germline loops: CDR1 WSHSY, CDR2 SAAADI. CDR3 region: CASSESRGIVSGYTF. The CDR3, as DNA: TGCGCCAGCAGTGAGTCAAGAGGGATCGTGAGTGGCTACACCTTC.

CDR3 DNA sequence: TGTGCCAGCTCACCGAGGCCCAGGGTCGGCTATGGCTACACCTTC. This translates into CASSPRPRVGYGYTF. The chain links TRBV18 to TRBJ1-2; TRBD1 might be the D (5 bases). CDR1 is KGHSH, CDR2 LQKENI, per germline. Trimming took off 3 bases at V and 4 bases at J, with 15 bases between the two ends. The CDR3 is made up of 15 amino acids. The full variable domain, with the rest looked up from reference TRBV18 and TRBJ1-2, is NAGVMQNPRHLVRRRGQEARLRCSPMKGHSHVYWYRQLPEEGLKFMVYLQKENIIDESGMPKERFSAEFPKEGPSILRIQQVVRGDSAAYFCASSPRPRVGYGYTFGSGTRLTVV.

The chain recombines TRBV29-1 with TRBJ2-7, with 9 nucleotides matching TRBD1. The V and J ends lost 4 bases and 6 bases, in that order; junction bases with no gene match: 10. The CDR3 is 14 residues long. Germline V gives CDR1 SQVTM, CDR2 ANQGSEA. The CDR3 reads CSVVRDRENSEQYF. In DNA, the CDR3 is TGCAGCGTTGTTAGGGACAGGGAAAACAGCGAGCAGTACTTC.

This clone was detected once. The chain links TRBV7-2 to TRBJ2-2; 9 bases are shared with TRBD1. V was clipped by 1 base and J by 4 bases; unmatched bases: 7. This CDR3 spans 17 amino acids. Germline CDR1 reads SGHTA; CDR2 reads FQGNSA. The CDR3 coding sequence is TGTGCCAGCAGCTTAGACTTCCGGGACAGGGTCACCGGGGAGCTGTTTTTT. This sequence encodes CASSLDFRDRVTGELFF.

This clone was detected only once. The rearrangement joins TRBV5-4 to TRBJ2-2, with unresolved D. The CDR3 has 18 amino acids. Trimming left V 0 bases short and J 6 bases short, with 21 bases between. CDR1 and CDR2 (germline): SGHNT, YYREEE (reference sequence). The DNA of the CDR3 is TGTGCCAGCAGCTTGGCCCGCCAACGACCAGGATGGGCCGGGGAGCTGTTTTTT. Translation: CASSLARQRPGWAGELFF.

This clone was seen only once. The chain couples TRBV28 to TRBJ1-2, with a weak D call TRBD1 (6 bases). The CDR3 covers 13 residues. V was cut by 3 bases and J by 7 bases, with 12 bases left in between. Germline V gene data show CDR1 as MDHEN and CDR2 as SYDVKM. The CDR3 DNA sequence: TGTGCCAGCAGTTTTCAGGGGTTCACTGGCTACACCTTC. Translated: CASSFQGFTGYTF.

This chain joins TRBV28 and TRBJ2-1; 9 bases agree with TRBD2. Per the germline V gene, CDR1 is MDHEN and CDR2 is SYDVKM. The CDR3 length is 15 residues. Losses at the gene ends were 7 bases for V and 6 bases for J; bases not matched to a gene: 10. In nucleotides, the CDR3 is TGTGCCAGCAAATTGGCTAGCGGGACCCTCAATGAGCAGTTCTTC. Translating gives CASKLASGTLNEQFF.

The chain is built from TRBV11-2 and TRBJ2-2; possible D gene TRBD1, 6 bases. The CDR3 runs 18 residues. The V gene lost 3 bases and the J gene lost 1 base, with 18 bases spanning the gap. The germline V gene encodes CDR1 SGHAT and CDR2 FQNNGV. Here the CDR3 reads CASSLIGRDNLNTGELFF. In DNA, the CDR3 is TGTGCCAGCAGCTTGATCGGAAGGGACAACCTGAACACCGGGGAGCTGTTTTTT.

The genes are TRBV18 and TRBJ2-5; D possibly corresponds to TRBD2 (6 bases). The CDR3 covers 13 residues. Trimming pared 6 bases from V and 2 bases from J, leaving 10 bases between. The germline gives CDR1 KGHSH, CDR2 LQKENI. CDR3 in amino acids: CASSQTRQETQYF. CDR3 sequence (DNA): TGTGCCAGCTCCCAGACTAGACAAGAGACCCAGTACTTC. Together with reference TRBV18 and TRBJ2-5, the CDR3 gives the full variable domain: NAGVMQNPRHLVRRRGQEARLRCSPMKGHSHVYWYRQLPEEGLKFMVYLQKENIIDESGMPKERFSAEFPKEGPSILRIQQVVRGDSAAYFCASSQTRQETQYFGPGTRLLVL.

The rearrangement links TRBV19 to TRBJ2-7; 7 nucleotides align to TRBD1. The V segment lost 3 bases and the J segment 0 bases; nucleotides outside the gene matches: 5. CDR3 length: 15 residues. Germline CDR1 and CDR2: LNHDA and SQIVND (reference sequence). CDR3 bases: TGTGCCAGTAGTATCCAGACAGGGAGCTCCTACGAGCAGTACTTC. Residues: CASSIQTGSSYEQYF. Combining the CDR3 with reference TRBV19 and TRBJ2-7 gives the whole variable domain DGGITQSPKYLFRKEGQNVTLSCEQNLNHDAMYWYRQDPGQGLRLIYYSQIVNDFQKGDIAEGYSVSREKKESFPLTVTSAQKNPTAFYLCASSIQTGSSYEQYFGPGTRLTVT.

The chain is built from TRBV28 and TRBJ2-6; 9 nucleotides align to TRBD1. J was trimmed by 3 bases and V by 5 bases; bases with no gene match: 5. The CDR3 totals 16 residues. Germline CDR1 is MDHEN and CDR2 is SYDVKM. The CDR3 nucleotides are TGTGCCAGCAGTCAAGGGACAGGGCATGGGGCCAACGTCCTGACTTTC. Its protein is CASSQGTGHGANVLTF.

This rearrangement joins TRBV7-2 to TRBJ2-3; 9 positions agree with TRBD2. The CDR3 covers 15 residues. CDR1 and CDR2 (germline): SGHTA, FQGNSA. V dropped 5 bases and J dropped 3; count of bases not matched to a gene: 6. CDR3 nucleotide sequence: TGTGCCAGCAGCCGTAGCGGGAGTAATACAGATACGCAGTATTTT. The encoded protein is CASSRSGSNTDTQYF.

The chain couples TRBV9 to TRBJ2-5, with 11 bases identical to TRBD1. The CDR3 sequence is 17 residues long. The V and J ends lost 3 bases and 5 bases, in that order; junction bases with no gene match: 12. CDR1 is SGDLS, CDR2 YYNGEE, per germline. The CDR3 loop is CASSARTGTGGTETQYF. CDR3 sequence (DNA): TGTGCCAGCAGCGCCAGAACCGGGACAGGGGGGACGGAGACCCAGTACTTC.

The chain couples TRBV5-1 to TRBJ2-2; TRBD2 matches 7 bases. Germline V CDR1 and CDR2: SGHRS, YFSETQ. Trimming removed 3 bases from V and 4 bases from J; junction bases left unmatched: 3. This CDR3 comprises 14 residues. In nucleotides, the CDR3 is TGCGCCAGCAGCTGGACTAGTTCCACCGGGGAGCTGTTTTTT. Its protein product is CASSWTSSTGELFF.

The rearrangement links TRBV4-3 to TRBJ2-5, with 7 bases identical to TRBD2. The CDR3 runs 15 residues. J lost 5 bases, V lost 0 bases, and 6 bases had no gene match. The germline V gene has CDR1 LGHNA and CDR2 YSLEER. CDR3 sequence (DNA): TGCGCCAGCAGCCAAGATAGGGAGGGCAGGGAGACCCAGTACTTC. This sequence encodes CASSQDREGRETQYF.

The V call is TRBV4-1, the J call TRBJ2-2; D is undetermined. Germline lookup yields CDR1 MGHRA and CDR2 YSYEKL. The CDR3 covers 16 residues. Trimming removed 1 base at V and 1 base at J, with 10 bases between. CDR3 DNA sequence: TGCGCCAGCAGCCAAGTCGTGTTCTGGAACACCGGGGAGCTGTTTTTT. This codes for CASSQVVFWNTGELFF.

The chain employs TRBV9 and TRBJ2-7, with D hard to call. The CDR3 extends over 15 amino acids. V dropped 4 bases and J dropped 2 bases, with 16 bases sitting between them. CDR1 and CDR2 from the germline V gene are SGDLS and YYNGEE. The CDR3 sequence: CASSQQPQSAYEQYF. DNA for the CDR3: TGTGCCAGCAGCCAGCAACCACAGTCCGCCTACGAGCAGTACTTC.

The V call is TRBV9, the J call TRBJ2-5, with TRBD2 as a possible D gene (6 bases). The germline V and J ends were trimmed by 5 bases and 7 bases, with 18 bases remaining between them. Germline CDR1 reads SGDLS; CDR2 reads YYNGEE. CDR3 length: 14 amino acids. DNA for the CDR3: TGTGCCAGCAGTTTCAGCGGAGCAGCGGGGACCCAGTACTTC. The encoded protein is CASSFSGAAGTQYF.

For the CDR3, the DNA is TGTGCCATCACCGACCGTGGACTAGCGGGAGGATCGCAGTACACCGGGGAGCTGTTTTTT. Amino acids: CAITDRGLAGGSQYTGELFF. The gene calls are TRBV10-3 and TRBJ2-2; 14 positions agree with TRBD2. Germline CDR1 ENHRY, CDR2 SYGVKD. V gave up 7 bases and J gave up 3 bases; unmatched junction bases: 16. This CDR3 region has 20 residues.

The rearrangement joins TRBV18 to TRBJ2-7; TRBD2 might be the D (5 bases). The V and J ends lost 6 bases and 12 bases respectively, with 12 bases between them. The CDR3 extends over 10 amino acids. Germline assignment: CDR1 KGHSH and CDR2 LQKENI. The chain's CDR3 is CASSNGVLYF. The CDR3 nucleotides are TGTGCCAGCTCCAACGGGGTTCTGTACTTC.

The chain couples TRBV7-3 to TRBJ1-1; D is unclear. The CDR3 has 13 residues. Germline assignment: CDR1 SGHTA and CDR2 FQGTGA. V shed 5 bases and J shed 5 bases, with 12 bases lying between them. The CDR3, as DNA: TGTGCCAGCAGCCCCGGGAGCAGAACTGAAGCTTTCTTT. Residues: CASSPGSRTEAFF.

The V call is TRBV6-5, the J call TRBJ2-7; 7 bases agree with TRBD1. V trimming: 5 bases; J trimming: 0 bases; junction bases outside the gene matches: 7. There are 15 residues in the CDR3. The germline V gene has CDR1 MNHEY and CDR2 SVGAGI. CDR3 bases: TGTGCCAGCAGTGTGGGACAGACCACCTCCTACGAGCAGTACTTC. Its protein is CASSVGQTTSYEQYF.

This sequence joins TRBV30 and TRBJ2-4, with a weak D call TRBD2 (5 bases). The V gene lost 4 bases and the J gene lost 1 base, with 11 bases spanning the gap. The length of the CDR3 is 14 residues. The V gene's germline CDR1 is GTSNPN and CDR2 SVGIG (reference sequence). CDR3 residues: CAWTGMSAKNIQYF. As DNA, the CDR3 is TGTGCCTGGACGGGGATGTCGGCCAAAAACATTCAGTACTTC.

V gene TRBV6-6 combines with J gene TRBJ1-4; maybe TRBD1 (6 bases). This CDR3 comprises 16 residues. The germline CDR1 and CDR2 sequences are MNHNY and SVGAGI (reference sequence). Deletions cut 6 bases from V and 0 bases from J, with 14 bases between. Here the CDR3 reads CASSRQGIATNEKLFF. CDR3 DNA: TGTGCCAGCAGCCGCCAGGGGATTGCAACTAATGAAAAACTGTTTTTT.

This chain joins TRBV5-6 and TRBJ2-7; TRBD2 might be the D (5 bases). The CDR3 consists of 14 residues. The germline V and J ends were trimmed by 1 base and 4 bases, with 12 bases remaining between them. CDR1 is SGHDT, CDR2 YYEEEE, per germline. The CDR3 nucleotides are TGTGCCAGCAGCTTGTCCGGGATTCCATACGAGCAGTACTTC. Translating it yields CASSLSGIPYEQYF.

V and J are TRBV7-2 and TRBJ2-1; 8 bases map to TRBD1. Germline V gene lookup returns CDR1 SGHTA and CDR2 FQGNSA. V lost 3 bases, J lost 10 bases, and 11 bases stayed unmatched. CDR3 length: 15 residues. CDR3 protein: CASSFLVQGASEQFF. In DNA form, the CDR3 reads TGTGCCAGCAGCTTCCTCGTCCAGGGGGCCTCCGAGCAGTTCTTC.